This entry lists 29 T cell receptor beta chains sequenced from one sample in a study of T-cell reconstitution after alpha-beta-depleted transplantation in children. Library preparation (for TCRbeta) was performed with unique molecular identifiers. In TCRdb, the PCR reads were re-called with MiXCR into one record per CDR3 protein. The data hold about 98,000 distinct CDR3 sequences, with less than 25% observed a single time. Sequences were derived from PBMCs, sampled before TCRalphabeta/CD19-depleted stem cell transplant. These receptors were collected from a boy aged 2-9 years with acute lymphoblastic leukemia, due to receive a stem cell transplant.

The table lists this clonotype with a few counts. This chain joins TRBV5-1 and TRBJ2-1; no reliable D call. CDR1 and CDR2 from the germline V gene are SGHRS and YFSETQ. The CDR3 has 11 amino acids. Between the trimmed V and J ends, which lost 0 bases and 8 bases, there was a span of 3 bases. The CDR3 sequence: CASSLVDEQFF. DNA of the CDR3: TGCGCCAGCAGCTTGGTCGATGAGCAGTTCTTC.

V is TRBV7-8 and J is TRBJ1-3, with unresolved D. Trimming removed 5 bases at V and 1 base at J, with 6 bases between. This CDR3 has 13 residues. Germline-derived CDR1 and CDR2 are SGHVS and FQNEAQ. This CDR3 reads CASSPSSGNTIYF. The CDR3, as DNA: TGTGCCAGCAGCCCCTCATCTGGAAACACCATATATTTT. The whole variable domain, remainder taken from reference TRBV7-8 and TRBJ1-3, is GAGVSQSPRYKVAKRGQDVALRCDPISGHVSLFWYQQALGQGPEFLTYFQNEAQLDKSGLPSDRFFAERPEGSVSTLKIQRTQQEDSAVYLCASSPSSGNTIYFGEGSWLTVV.

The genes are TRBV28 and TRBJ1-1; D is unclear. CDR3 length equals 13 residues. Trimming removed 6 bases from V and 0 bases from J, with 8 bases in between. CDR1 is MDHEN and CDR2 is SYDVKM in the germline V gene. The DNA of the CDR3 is TGTGCCAGCAGGAGGGCCTTGAACACTGAAGCTTTCTTT. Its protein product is CASRRALNTEAFF.

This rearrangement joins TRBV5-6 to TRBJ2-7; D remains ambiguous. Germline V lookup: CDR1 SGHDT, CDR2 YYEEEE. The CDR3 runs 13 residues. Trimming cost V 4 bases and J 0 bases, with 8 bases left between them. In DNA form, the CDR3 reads TGTGCCAGCAGCCCCGACACCTCCTACGAGCAGTACTTC. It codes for CASSPDTSYEQYF.

CDR3 sequence: CASSWAWSGYNEQFF. CDR3 in DNA: TGTGCCAGCAGCTGGGCGTGGTCGGGGTACAATGAGCAGTTCTTC. The rearrangement uses TRBV6-2 or TRBV6-3 and TRBJ2-1; a possible D gene is TRBD2 (5 bases). This CDR3 spans 15 amino acids. Trimming shortened V by 6 bases and J by 4 bases, and 16 bases separated the two germline ends. Germline CDR1 and CDR2: MNHEY and SVGEGT.

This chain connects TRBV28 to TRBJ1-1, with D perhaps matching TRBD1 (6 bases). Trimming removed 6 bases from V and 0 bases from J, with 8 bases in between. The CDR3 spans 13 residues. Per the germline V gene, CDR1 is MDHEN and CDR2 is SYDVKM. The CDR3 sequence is CASRGTLNTEAFF. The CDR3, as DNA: TGTGCCAGCAGGGGGACATTGAACACTGAAGCTTTCTTT.

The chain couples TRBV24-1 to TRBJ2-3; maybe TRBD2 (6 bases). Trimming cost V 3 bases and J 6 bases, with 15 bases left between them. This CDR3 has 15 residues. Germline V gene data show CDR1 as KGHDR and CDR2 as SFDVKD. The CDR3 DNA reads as TGTGCCACCAGTGATCCAGGGCTTCGGGAGGATACGCAGTATTTT. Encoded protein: CATSDPGLREDTQYF.

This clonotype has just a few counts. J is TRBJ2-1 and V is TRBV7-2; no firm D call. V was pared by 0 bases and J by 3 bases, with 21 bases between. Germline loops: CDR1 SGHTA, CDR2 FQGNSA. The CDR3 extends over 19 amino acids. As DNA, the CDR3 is TGTGCCAGCAGCTTAGCCCAAATACAAGACCCCCGGTACTACAATGAGCAGTTCTTC. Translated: CASSLAQIQDPRYYNEQFF.

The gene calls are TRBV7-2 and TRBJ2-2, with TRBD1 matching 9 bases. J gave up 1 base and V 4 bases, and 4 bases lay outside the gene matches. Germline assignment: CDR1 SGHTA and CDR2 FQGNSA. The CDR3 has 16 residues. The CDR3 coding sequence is TGTGCCAGCAGCTCCTACAGGGGGCAGAACACCGGGGAGCTGTTTTTT. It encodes CASSSYRGQNTGELFF.

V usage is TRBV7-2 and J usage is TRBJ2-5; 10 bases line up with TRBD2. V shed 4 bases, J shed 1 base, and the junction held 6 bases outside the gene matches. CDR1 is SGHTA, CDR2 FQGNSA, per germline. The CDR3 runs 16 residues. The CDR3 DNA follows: TGTGCCAGCAGCTCGATAGCGGGAGGATCCCAAGAGACCCAGTACTTC. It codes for CASSSIAGGSQETQYF.

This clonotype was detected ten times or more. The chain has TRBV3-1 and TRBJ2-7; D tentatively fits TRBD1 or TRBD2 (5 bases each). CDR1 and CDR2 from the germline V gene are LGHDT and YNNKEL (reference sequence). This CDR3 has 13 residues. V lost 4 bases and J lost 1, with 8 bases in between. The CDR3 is CASSLGESYEQYF. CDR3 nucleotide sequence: TGTGCCAGCAGCCTGGGGGAATCCTACGAGCAGTACTTC.

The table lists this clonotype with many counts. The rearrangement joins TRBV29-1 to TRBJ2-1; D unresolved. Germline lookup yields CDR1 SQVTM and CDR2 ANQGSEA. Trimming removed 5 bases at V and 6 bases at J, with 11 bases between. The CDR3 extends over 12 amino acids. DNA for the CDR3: TGCAGCGTTCCGGACGCTTTCAATGAGCAGTTCTTC. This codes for CSVPDAFNEQFF.

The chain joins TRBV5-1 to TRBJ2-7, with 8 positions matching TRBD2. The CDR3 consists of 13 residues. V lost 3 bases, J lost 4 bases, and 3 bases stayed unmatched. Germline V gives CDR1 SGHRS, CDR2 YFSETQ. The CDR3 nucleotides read TGCGCCAGCAGCTCGGGAGGGGAATACGAGCAGTACTTC. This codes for CASSSGGEYEQYF.

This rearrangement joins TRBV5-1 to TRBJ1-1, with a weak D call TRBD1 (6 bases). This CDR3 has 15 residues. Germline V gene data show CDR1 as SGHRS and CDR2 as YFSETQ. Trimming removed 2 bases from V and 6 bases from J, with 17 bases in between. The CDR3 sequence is CASSFRTVRSAEAFF. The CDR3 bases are TGCGCCAGCAGCTTCAGGACAGTCCGTTCGGCTGAAGCTTTCTTT.

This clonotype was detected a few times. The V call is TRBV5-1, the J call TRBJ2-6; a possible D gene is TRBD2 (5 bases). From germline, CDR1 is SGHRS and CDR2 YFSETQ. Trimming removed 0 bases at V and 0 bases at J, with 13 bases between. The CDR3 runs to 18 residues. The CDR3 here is CASSLVGGGLSGANVLTF. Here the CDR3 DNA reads TGCGCCAGCAGCTTGGTGGGCGGAGGCCTCTCTGGGGCCAACGTCCTGACTTTC.

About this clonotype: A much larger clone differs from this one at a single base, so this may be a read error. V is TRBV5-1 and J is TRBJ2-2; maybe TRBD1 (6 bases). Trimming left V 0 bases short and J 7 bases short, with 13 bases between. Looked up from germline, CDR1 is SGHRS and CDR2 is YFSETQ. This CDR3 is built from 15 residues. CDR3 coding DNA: TGCGCCAGCAGCTTGGACAGGGAAGGCGTCGGGGAGCTGTTTTTT. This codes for CASSLDREGVGELFF.

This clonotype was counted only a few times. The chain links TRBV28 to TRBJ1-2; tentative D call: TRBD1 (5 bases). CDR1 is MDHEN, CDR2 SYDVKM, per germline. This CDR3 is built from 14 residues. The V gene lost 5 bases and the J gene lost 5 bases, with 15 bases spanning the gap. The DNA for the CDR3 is TGTGCCAGCAGTCAAGGGGTTGGTGCGTATGGCTACACCTTC. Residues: CASSQGVGAYGYTF.

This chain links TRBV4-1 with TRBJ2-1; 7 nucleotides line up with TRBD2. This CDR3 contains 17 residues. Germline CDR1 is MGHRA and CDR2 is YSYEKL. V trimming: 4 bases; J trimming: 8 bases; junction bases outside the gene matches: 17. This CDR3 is CASSPLPSGGRSDEQFF. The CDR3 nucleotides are TGCGCCAGCAGCCCCCTTCCTAGCGGAGGGCGGTCGGATGAGCAGTTCTTC.

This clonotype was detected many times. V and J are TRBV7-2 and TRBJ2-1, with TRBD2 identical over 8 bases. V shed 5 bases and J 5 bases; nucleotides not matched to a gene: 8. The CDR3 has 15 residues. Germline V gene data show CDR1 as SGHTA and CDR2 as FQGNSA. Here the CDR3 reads CASSPGGSHHNEQFF. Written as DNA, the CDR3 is TGTGCCAGCAGCCCGGGAGGGAGCCACCACAATGAGCAGTTCTTC.

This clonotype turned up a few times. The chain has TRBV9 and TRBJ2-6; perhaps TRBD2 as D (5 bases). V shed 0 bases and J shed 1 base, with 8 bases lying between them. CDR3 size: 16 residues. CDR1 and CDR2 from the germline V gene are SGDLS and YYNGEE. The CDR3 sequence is CASSVGPGSGANVLTF. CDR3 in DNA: TGTGCCAGCAGCGTAGGTCCGGGGTCTGGGGCCAACGTCCTGACTTTC.

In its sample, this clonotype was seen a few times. The DNA of the CDR3 is TGCAGTGCTAGCGGGCAGGGAAAAGATCATGAAAAACTGTTTTTT. Translation: CSASGQGKDHEKLFF. V is TRBV20-1 and J is TRBJ1-4, with a possible D match to TRBD1 (5 bases). The V gene lost 3 bases and the J gene lost 6 bases, with 17 bases spanning the gap. Germline V gene lookup returns CDR1 DFQATT and CDR2 SNEGSKA (reference sequence). There are 15 residues in the CDR3.

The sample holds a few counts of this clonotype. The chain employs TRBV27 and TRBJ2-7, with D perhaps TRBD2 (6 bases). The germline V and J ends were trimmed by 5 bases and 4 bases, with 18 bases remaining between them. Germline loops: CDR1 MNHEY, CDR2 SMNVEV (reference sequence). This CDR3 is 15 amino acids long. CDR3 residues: CASSASGGANYEQYF. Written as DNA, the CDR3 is TGTGCCAGCAGTGCCAGCGGAGGGGCTAATTACGAGCAGTACTTC.

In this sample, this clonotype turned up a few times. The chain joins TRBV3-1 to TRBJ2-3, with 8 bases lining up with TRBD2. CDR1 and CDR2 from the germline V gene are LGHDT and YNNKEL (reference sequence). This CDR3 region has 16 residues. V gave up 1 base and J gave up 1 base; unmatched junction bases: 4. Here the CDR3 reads CASSQGTSSRTDTQYF. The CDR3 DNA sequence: TGTGCCAGCAGCCAAGGGACTAGCTCGCGCACAGATACGCAGTATTTT.

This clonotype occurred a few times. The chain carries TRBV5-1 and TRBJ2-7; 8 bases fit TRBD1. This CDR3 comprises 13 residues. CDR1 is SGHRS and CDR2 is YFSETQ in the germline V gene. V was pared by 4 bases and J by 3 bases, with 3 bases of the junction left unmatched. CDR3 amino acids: CASSRGQGYEQYF. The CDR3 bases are TGCGCCAGCAGCAGAGGACAGGGCTACGAGCAGTACTTC. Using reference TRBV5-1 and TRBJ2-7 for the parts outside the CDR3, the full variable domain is KAGVTQTPRYLIKTRGQQVTLSCSPISGHRSVSWYQQTPGQGLQFLFEYFSETQRNKGNFPGRFSGRQFSNSRSEMNVSTLELGDSALYLCASSRGQGYEQYFGPGTRLTVT.

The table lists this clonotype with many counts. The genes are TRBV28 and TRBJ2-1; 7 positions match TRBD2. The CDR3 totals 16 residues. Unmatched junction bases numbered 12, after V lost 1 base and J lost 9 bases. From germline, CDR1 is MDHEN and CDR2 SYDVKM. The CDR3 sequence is CASSLSAGAGSPEQFF. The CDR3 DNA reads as TGTGCCAGCAGTTTATCCGCGGGAGCGGGTTCTCCTGAGCAGTTCTTC.

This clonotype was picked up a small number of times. The CDR3 region is CASSLVSGSGTGELFF. The CDR3 coding sequence is TGTGCCAGCAGTTTAGTTTCGGGGTCGGGCACCGGGGAGCTGTTTTTT. The chain carries TRBV27 and TRBJ2-2, with D perhaps matching TRBD2 (5 bases). V was pared by 2 bases and J by 4 bases, with 14 bases between. Germline CDR1 MNHEY, CDR2 SMNVEV (reference sequence). The CDR3 totals 16 residues.

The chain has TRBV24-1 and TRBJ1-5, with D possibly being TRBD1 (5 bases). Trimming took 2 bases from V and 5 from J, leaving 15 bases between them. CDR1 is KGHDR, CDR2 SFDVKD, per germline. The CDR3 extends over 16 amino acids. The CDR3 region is CATSDSGREVYQPQHF. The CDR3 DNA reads TGTGCCACCAGTGATTCAGGCAGGGAAGTTTATCAGCCCCAGCATTTT.

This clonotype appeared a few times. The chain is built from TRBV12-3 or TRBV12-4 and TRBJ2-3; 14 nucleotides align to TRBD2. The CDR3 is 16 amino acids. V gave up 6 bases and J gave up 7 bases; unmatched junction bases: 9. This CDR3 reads CASSRRTSGRLYTQYF. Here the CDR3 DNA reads TGTGCCAGCAGCCGTCGGACTAGCGGGAGGTTGTATACGCAGTATTTT.

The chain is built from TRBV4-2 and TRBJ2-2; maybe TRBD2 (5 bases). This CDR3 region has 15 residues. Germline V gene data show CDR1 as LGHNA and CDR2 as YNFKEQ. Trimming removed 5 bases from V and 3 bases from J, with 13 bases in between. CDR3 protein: CASSSAMRDTGELFF. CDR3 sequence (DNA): TGTGCCAGCAGCTCTGCAATGAGGGACACCGGGGAGCTGTTTTTT.